This T cell receptor (beta chain) is drawn from a study of T cell responses to AZD1222 COVID-19 vaccine. Study-level results: Spike-specific TCR breadth and depth both grew after two AZD1222 doses.

The repertoire was sequenced with immunoSEQ multiplex PCR; TCRdb's copy has only in-frame clones and lacks some. The table has roughly 150,000 clones, 87% seen once. This CDR3 has 14 amino acids. The germline V gene has CDR1 SGHAT and CDR2 FQNNGV. Trimming took off 0 bases at V and 8 bases at J, with 13 bases between the two ends. Worth noting for this clone: The antigen remains undetermined.

The source material was peripheral blood, sampled 28 days after the second AZD1222 dose. The chain recombines TRBV11-2 with TRBJ1-1, with D unresolved. The clonotype originates from an adult who received the AZD1222 COVID-19 vaccine. Here the CDR3 reads CASSLDSGFSEAFF. The CDR3 bases are TGTGCCAGCAGCTTAGATAGCGGCTTTTCGGAAGCTTTCTTT.